What follows are 27 T cell receptor beta chains derived from one specimen sequenced in a study of T cells in women clearing cervical HPV infection. Assay: immunoSEQ multiplex PCR; the TCRdb copy retains only in-frame clones and omits some. The table for this sample gives tens of thousands of clones. Sequencing used blood buffy coat. The receptors shown here come from a woman between 18 and 75 years old with a cervical HPV16 infection that either progressed to CIN3+ or cleared (not recorded which).

A word on this clone: The read ends 3 residues shy of where the CDR3 ends; the end is completed using the germline J gene. The chain couples TRBV19 to TRBJ2-7; D is undetermined. The CDR3 covers 14 residues. The V gene lost 5 bases and the J gene lost 2 bases, with 13 bases spanning the gap. Germline lookup yields CDR1 LNHDA and CDR2 SQIVND (reference sequence). The CDR3 bases that were read are TGTGCCAGTAGTCCGAAAAAACTAACCTACGAG. This codes for CASSPKKLTYE. The full CDR3 protein is CASSPKKLTYEQYF. Complete variable domain (other parts from reference TRBV19 and TRBJ2-7): DGGITQSPKYLFRKEGQNVTLSCEQNLNHDAMYWYRQDPGQGLRLIYYSQIVNDFQKGDIAEGYSVSREKKESFPLTVTSAQKNPTAFYLCASSPKKLTYEQYFGPGTRLTVT.

Turning to this clone: The read ends 3 residues before the CDR3 terminus; that terminus is restored from the germline J gene. The chain employs TRBV7-9 and TRBJ1-1; D gene unclear. The V gene's germline CDR1 is SEHNR and CDR2 FQNEAQ (reference sequence). Between the trimmed V and J ends, which lost 3 bases and 2 bases, there was a span of 10 bases. This CDR3 has 14 amino acids. The CDR3 loop reads CASSLGRTNTEAFF. Incomplete CDR3 DNA: TGTGCCAGCAGCTTGGGCAGAACTAACACTGAA.

Note on this clone: The CDR3 is cut off 3 residues early in the read; its end comes from the germline J gene. This chain connects TRBV2 to TRBJ1-6; TRBD1 matches 7 bases. The CDR3 is 14 amino acids. Losses at the gene ends were 5 bases for V and 11 bases for J; bases not matched to a gene: 9. Germline V gene lookup returns CDR1 SNHLY and CDR2 FYNNEI. CDR3 sequence reads: CASSPGGGGPPLHF. The part of the CDR3 DNA that was read is TGTGCCAGCAGTCCCGGGGGAGGGGGCCCACCC.

A word on this clone: The sequenced fragment ends 3 residues before the CDR3 boundary, so the rest is inferred from the germline J gene. V is TRBV11-2 and J is TRBJ1-5; 7 nucleotides align to TRBD1. The germline gives CDR1 SGHAT, CDR2 FQNNGV. V lost 6 bases, J lost 7 bases, and 9 bases stayed unmatched. This CDR3 is built from 14 residues. The sequenced CDR3 bases are TGTGCCAGCAGAAAAGACAGGGCGGACCAGCCC. Amino acids: CASRKDRADQP. The complete CDR3 reads CASRKDRADQPQHF.

Remarks on this clone: The read ends 3 residues early relative to the CDR3; the germline J gene fills the gap. This chain joins TRBV14 and TRBJ2-5, with D perhaps TRBD1 or TRBD2 (5 bases each). Looked up from germline, CDR1 is SGHDN and CDR2 is FVKESK. The CDR3 extends over 17 amino acids. The V end was cut by 0 bases, the J end by 3 bases, with 17 bases between. CDR3 protein: CASSQERGEYTKETQYF. The CDR3 DNA, read in part, is TGTGCCAGCAGCCAAGAACGAGGGGAGTATACCAAAGAGACC. Together with reference TRBV14 and TRBJ2-5, the CDR3 gives the full variable domain: EAGVTQFPSHSVIEKGQTVTLRCDPISGHDNLYWYRRVMGKEIKFLLHFVKESKQDESGMPNNRFLAERTGGTYSTLKVQPAELEDSGVYFCASSQERGEYTKETQYFGPGTRLLVL.

About this clone: From the germline J gene comes the end of the CDR3, since the read stops 3 residues before it. The chain has TRBV28 and TRBJ2-3; 8 positions match TRBD2. The CDR3 loop spans 16 amino acids. The V gene's germline CDR1 is MDHEN and CDR2 SYDVKM. V trimming: 4 bases; J trimming: 4 bases; junction bases outside the gene matches: 10. Partial CDR3 DNA: TGTGCCAGCAGTTCGGGGGGGGTAGGGTACGCAGATACG. Amino acids: CASSSGGVGYADT. The complete CDR3 protein is CASSSGGVGYADTQYF.

Comment on this clone: The read terminates 3 residues before the CDR3 end, so the remaining end is supplied by the germline J gene. The rearrangement joins TRBV7-9 to TRBJ1-5; D possibly corresponds to TRBD1 (5 bases). This CDR3 is built from 14 residues. Looked up from germline, CDR1 is SEHNR and CDR2 is FQNEAQ (reference sequence). V dropped 2 bases and J dropped 5 bases, with 10 bases sitting between them. This CDR3 reads CASSLMGGDQPQHF. The sequenced part of the CDR3 DNA is TGTGCCAGCAGCTTAATGGGGGGGGATCAGCCC.

Comments on this clone: The read finishes 3 residues shy of the CDR3 end, and the germline J gene is used to complete it. This rearrangement joins TRBV6-2 or TRBV6-3 to TRBJ2-4; a weak D match, TRBD1 (6 bases). In germline, CDR1 is MNHEY, CDR2 SVGEGT. The CDR3 is 15 amino acids. Incomplete CDR3 DNA: TGTGCCAGCAGCAACCCCCAGGGGAGTGGTTCCGGT. It specifies CASSNPQGSGSG. The complete CDR3 sequence is CASSNPQGSGSGQYF.

As regards this clone: The read comes to an end 3 residues before the CDR3 does, leaving the germline J gene to fill in the end. The chain is built from TRBV30 and TRBJ2-7; D unclear. The CDR3 extends over 16 amino acids. Per germline, CDR1 GTSNPN and CDR2 SVGIG (reference sequence). Trimming stripped 0 bases from V and 0 bases from J, with 15 bases between. The covered CDR3 bases are TGTGCCTGGAGTGTTGAGACGGGTTCCCTCTCCTACGAG. This sequence encodes CAWSVETGSLSYE. The full CDR3 is CAWSVETGSLSYEQYF.

Turning to this clone: A read error may produce the germline difference seen at one junction end. The read falls 3 residues short of the CDR3 end, and the missing part is taken from the germline J gene. Other DNA sequences in this sample translate to the same CDR3. This sequence joins TRBV7-8 and TRBJ1-2; no definite D call. This CDR3 spans 13 amino acids. Germline-derived CDR1 and CDR2 are SGHVS and FQNEAQ. The sequenced CDR3 bases are TGTGCCAGCAGCTTAGTAATTGACTATGGA. This translates into CASSLVIDYG. The CDR3, in full, reads CASSLVIDYGYTF. Supplemented by reference TRBV7-8 and TRBJ1-2, the full variable domain reads GAGVSQSPRYKVAKRGQDVALRCDPISGHVSLFWYQQALGQGPEFLTYFQNEAQLDKSGLPSDRFFAERPEGSVSTLKIQRTQQEDSAVYLCASSLVIDYGYTFGSGTRLTVV.

About this clone itself: The CDR3 goes on 3 residues after the read ends, and that part is filled in from the germline J gene. This chain joins TRBV20-1 and TRBJ2-3, with TRBD1 matching over 7 bases. CDR3 size: 14 residues. The germline CDR1 and CDR2 sequences are DFQATT and SNEGSKA (reference sequence). V was clipped by 5 bases and J by 2 bases; unmatched bases: 7. The part of the CDR3 DNA that was read is TGCAGTGCTGAAAGACAGGGACCCACAGATACG. This sequence encodes CSAERQGPTDT. The complete CDR3 reads CSAERQGPTDTQYF.

A word on this clone: Coverage ceases 3 residues before the CDR3 finishes, and the germline J gene fills in the end. The J gene is TRBJ2-4, the V gene TRBV11-3; 8 nucleotides align to TRBD1. This CDR3 is built from 14 residues. Germline V gene sequence: CDR1 SGHNT, CDR2 YENEEA. CDR3 DNA, as far as it was read: TGTGCCAGCAGCGGCCTCGGGACAGGAGAATAT. This gives the protein CASSGLGTGEY. In full, the CDR3 reads CASSGLGTGEYQYF.

Remarks on this clone: The read ends 3 residues shy of where the CDR3 ends; the end is completed using the germline J gene. The chain employs TRBV20-1 and TRBJ1-2; TRBD1 might be the D (5 bases). This CDR3 spans 19 amino acids. CDR1 and CDR2 (germline): DFQATT, SNEGSKA (reference sequence). The V end was cut by 0 bases, the J end by 5 bases, with 28 bases between. The CDR3 loop is CSARDLEGAGWGIRYGYTF. Incomplete CDR3 DNA: TGCAGTGCTAGAGATCTCGAAGGGGCAGGGTGGGGTATCCGGTATGGC.

Worth noting for this clone: The sequence runs out 3 residues before the end of the CDR3; the remainder is reconstructed from the germline J gene. This chain connects TRBV2 to TRBJ1-1; TRBD1 is a possible D gene (6 bases). Germline loops: CDR1 SNHLY, CDR2 FYNNEI. V shed 10 bases and J shed 0 bases, with 12 bases lying between them. CDR3 length: 13 residues. CDR3 sequence: CATRDNLNTEAFF. The sequenced CDR3 bases are TGTGCCACCCGGGACAACCTGAACACTGAA.

Comment on this clone: The CDR3 end falls 3 residues outside the read, so it is completed with the germline J gene. The chain uses TRBV7-9 and TRBJ1-1; D possibly corresponds to TRBD1 (5 bases). V lost 1 base and J 0 bases, leaving 6 bases between the germline ends. This CDR3 is built from 14 residues. Germline CDR1 is SEHNR and CDR2 is FQNEAQ (reference sequence). The sequenced part of the CDR3 DNA is TGTGCCAGCAGCTTAGACAGGTTGAACACTGAA. Its protein product is CASSLDRLNTE. The full CDR3 is CASSLDRLNTEAFF.

To note about this clone: The CDR3 end is not reached by the read, which stops 3 residues before it; the germline J gene fills it in. The chain carries TRBV5-6 and TRBJ2-6; unclear D gene. Germline V lookup: CDR1 SGHDT, CDR2 YYEEEE. The germline V and J ends were trimmed by 1 base and 6 bases, with 8 bases remaining between them. The CDR3 is made up of 14 amino acids. CDR3 in amino acids: CASSLQHTANVLTF. CDR3 DNA, as far as it was read: TGTGCCAGCAGCTTGCAACACACGGCCAACGTC.

Worth noting for this clone: The DNA ends 3 residues before the CDR3 does, and the rest of the CDR3 is filled in from the germline J gene. The rearrangement links TRBV28 to TRBJ1-2; D is uncertain. Deletions cut 5 bases from V and 5 bases from J, with 9 bases between. CDR1 MDHEN and CDR2 SYDVKM come from the germline V gene. The CDR3 is 12 residues long. The DNA read from the CDR3 is TGTGCCAGCAGTGAGACGGGTTATGGC. Encoded protein: CASSETGYG. The whole CDR3 reads CASSETGYGYTF.

About this clone itself: The DNA ends 3 residues before the CDR3 does, and the rest of the CDR3 is filled in from the germline J gene. The chain couples TRBV10-3 to TRBJ2-3, with unresolved D. The germline V gene has CDR1 ENHRY and CDR2 SYGVKD. The CDR3 contains 15 residues. CDR3 protein: CAISEGSNSNQPQYF. The sequenced CDR3 bases are TGTGCCATCAGTGAGGGTTCCAATAGCAATCAGCCG.

With regard to this clone: The observed sequence ends 3 residues before the CDR3 terminus, with the missing tail filled in from the germline J gene. This sequence joins TRBV7-2 and TRBJ1-2; D not certain. The V end was cut by 1 base, the J end by 4 bases, with 7 bases between. The CDR3 totals 13 residues. The germline CDR1 and CDR2 sequences are SGHTA and FQGNSA. The CDR3: CASSLESIYGYTF. The covered CDR3 bases are TGTGCCAGCAGCTTAGAGAGCATCTATGGC.

A note on this clone: The read terminates 3 residues before the CDR3 end, so the remaining end is supplied by the germline J gene. This sequence joins TRBV18 and TRBJ1-5; D ambiguous. Trimming stripped 2 bases from V and 0 bases from J, with 11 bases between. The CDR3 is 16 residues long. CDR1 and CDR2 (germline): KGHSH, LQKENI. The CDR3 bases that were read are TGTGCCAGCTCACCAACAAATTCAAATAGCAATCAGCCC. The encoded protein is CASSPTNSNSNQP. The CDR3 in full is CASSPTNSNSNQPQHF.

A remark on this clone: The read finishes 3 residues shy of the CDR3 end, and the germline J gene is used to complete it. V usage is TRBV10-1 and J usage is TRBJ2-3; 7 bases match TRBD2. With 5 bases clipped from V and 0 bases from J, the junction kept 5 bases outside the gene matches. In germline, CDR1 is WNHNN, CDR2 SYGVQD (reference sequence). This CDR3 has 15 residues. The sequenced CDR3 bases are TGCGCCAGCAGTCCGGGACTAACTAGCACAGATACG. Translation: CASSPGLTSTDT. The full CDR3 is CASSPGLTSTDTQYF.

With respect to this clone: The read terminates 3 residues before the CDR3 end, so the remaining end is supplied by the germline J gene. The rearrangement joins TRBV7-3 to TRBJ2-1; 8 bases line up with TRBD1. Trimming at V came to 5 bases and at J to 6 bases, leaving 3 bases not matched to a gene. CDR1 is SGHTA and CDR2 is FQGTGA in the germline V gene. This CDR3 spans 13 amino acids. This CDR3 is CASSPTGGNEQFF. The sequenced CDR3 bases are TGTGCCAGCAGCCCCACAGGGGGCAATGAG.

Remarks on this clone: The CDR3 end is not reached by the read, which stops 3 residues before it; the germline J gene fills it in. This rearrangement joins TRBV14 to TRBJ1-2, with 9 bases aligning to TRBD1. Losses at the gene ends were 1 base for V and 5 bases for J; bases not matched to a gene: 5. The CDR3 length is 15 residues. Germline CDR1 SGHDN, CDR2 FVKESK. The CDR3 protein is CASSQVYRGRYGYTF. The part of the CDR3 DNA that was read is TGTGCCAGCAGCCAAGTCTACAGGGGGCGTTATGGC.

A word on this clone: At one of its ends the junction is not consistent with the germline gene, which may arise from a read error. Read data end 3 residues before the CDR3 end; the end is taken from the germline J gene. This sample also contains other DNA sequences that code for the same CDR3. V usage is TRBV7-1 and J usage is TRBJ1-3, with 9 bases lining up with TRBD1. Being an ORF, TRBV7-1 has a function that is uncertain. This CDR3 is 20 amino acids long. The sequenced CDR3 bases are TGTGCCAGCAGCTCAAACTTAGCGGGAGCGGGACAGGGCTCTGGAAACACT. This gives the protein CASSSNLAGAGQGSGNT. The full CDR3 protein reads CASSSNLAGAGQGSGNTIYF.

As for this clone: The read finishes 3 residues shy of the CDR3 end, and the germline J gene is used to complete it. The rearrangement links TRBV7-3 to TRBJ2-5, with a possible D match to TRBD2 (6 bases). There are 14 residues in the CDR3. V lost 1 base and J 5 bases, leaving 11 bases between the germline ends. Germline CDR1 is SGHTA and CDR2 is FQGTGA. CDR3 sequence: CASSLRPRGETQYF. The sequenced part of the CDR3 DNA is TGTGCCAGCAGCTTAAGGCCACGGGGGGAGACC.

With respect to this clone: The read ends 3 residues before the CDR3 terminus; that terminus is restored from the germline J gene. The chain has TRBV19 and TRBJ2-7; 9 nucleotides agree with TRBD1. V lost 5 bases, J lost 2 bases, and 7 bases stayed unmatched. This CDR3 contains 15 residues. Looked up from germline, CDR1 is LNHDA and CDR2 is SQIVND (reference sequence). CDR3 protein: CASSWPGTGPYEQYF. CDR3 DNA (partial): TGTGCCAGTAGTTGGCCCGGGACAGGGCCCTACGAG.

As regards this clone: The read falls 3 residues short of the CDR3 end, and the missing part is taken from the germline J gene. The chain joins TRBV7-3 to TRBJ2-2; 9 bases are shared with TRBD2. The CDR3 runs 14 residues. The J segment lost 7 bases and the V segment lost 3 bases, leaving 3 bases of the junction unmatched. Germline V gene lookup returns CDR1 SGHTA and CDR2 FQGTGA. The DNA read from the CDR3 is TGTGCCAGCAGCTTGGGACTAGCCTTCGGGGAG. It encodes CASSLGLAFGE. The entire CDR3 reads CASSLGLAFGELFF.